This T cell receptor beta chain was recorded in a study of OX40 agonist ivuxolimab in advanced cancers. TCRdb's table, derived via immunoSEQ multiplex PCR, lists solely in-frame clones and lacks some. The table includes approximately 120,000 clones, 80% to 95% detected once. CDR3 size: 14 residues. The input for sequencing was CD4+ or CD8+ T cells sorted from blood, taken in a trial of the OX40 agonist ivuxolimab. The sequence came from an adult with an advanced solid tumor such as melanoma, head and neck, liver or kidney cancer. The rearrangement links TRBV21-1 to TRBJ2-5; TRBD1, the table's D call, lacks a check against the DNA. TRBV21-1 is marked as a pseudogene. This CDR3 is CASSKVGPRETQYF. The CDR3 region has the DNA TGTGCCAGCAGCAAAGTGGGCCCTCGGGAGACCCAGTACTTC.